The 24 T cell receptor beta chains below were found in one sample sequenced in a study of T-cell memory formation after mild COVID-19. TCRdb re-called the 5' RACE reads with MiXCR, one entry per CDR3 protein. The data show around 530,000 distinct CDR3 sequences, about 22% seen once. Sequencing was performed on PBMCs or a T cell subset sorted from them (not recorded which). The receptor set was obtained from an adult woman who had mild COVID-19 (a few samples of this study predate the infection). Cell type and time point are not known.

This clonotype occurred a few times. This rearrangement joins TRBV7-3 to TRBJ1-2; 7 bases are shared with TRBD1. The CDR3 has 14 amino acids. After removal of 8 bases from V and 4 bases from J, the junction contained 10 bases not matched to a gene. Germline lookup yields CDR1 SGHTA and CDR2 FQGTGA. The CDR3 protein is CASGGQEPLYGYTF. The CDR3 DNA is TGTGCCAGCGGAGGACAGGAGCCCCTCTATGGCTACACCTTC.

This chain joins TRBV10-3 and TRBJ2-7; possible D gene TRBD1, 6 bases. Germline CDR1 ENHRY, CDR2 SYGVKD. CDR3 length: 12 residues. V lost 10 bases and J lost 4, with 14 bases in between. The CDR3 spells CATTGQHYEQYF. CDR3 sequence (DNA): TGTGCCACGACGGGACAACATTACGAGCAGTACTTC.

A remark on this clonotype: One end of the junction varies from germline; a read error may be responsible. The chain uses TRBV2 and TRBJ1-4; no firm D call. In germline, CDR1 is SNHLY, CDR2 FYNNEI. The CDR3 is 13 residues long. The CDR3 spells CASREGVNEKLFF. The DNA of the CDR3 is TGTGCCAGCAGGGAAGGAGTTAATGAAAAACTGTTTTTT.

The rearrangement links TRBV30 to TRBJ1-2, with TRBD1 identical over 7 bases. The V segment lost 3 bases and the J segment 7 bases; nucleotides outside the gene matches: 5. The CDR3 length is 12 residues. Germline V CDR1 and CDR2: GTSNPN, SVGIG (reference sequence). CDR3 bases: TGTGCCTGGAGCCCTGGGACAGCTGGCTACACCTTC. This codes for CAWSPGTAGYTF.

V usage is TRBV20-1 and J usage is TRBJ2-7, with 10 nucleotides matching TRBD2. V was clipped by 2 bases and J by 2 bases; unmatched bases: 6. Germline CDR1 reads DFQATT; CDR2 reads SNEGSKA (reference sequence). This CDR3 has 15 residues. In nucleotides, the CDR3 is TGCAGTGCTAGACTCTGGACTAGCGGAGCCTACGAGCAGTACTTC. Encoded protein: CSARLWTSGAYEQYF.

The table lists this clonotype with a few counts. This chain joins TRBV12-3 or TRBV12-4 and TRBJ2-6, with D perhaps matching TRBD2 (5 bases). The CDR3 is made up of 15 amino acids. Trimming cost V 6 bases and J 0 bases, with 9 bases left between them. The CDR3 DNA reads TGTGCCAGCAGCCCCGGGGACTCTGGGGCCAACGTCCTGACTTTC. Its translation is CASSPGDSGANVLTF.

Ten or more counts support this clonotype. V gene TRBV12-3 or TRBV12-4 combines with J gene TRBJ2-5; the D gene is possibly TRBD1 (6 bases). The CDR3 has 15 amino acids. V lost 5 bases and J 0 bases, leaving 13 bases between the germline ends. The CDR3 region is CASSPGDPYQETQYF. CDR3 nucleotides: TGTGCCAGCAGTCCAGGGGACCCCTACCAAGAGACCCAGTACTTC.

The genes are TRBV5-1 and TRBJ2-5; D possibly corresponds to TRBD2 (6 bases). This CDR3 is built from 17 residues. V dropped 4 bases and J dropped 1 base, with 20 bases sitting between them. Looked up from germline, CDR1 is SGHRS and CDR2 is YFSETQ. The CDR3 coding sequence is TGCGCCAGCAGCCCCCCCGTCGGGGGATACTCCCAAGAGACCCAGTACTTC. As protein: CASSPPVGGYSQETQYF.

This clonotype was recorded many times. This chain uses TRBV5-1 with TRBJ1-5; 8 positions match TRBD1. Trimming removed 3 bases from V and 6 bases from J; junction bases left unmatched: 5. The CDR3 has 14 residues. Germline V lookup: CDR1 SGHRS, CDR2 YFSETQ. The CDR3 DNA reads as TGCGCCAGCAGCTACGACAGGGGTGGTCAGCCCCAGCATTTT. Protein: CASSYDRGGQPQHF.

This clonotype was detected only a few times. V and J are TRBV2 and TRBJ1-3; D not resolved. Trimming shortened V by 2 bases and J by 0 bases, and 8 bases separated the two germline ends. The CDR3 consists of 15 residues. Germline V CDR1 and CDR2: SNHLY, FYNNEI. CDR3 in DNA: TGTGCCAGCAGTGAAATACGGAGCTCTGGAAACACCATATATTTT. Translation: CASSEIRSSGNTIYF.

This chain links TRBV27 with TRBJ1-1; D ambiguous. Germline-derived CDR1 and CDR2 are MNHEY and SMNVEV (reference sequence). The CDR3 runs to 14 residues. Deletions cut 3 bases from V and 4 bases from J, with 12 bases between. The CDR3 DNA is TGTGCCAGCAGTTTGACTTTCAGAAGCACTGAAGCTTTCTTT. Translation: CASSLTFRSTEAFF.

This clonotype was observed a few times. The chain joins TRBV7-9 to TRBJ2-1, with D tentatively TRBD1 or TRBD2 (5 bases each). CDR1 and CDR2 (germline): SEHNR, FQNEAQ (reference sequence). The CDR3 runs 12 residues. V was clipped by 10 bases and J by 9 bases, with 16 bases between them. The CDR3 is CATQGDGTEQFF. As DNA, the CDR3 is TGTGCCACCCAGGGCGATGGGACTGAGCAGTTCTTC.

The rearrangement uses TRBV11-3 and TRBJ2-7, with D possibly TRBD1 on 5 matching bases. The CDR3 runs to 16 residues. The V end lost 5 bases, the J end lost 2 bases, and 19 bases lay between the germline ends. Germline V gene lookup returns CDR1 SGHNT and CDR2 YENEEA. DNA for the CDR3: TGTGCCAGCAGCCCCAAGTTAACAGGAACTACCTACGAGCAGTACTTC. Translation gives CASSPKLTGTTYEQYF.

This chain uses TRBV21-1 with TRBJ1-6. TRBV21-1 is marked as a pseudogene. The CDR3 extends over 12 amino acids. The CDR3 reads CASSLTRKPLHF. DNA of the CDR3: TGTGCCAGCAGCCTCACCAGGAAACCCCTCCACTTT.

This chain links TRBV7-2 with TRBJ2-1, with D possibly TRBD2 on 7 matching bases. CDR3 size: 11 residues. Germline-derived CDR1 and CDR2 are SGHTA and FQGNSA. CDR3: CSGGRINEQFF. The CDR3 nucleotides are TGTTCCGGGGGGCGTATCAATGAGCAGTTCTTC.

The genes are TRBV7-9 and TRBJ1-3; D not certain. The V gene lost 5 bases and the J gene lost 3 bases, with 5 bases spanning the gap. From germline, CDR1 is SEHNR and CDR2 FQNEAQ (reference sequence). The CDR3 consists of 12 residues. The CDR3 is CASSRYGNTIYF. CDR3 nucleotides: TGTGCCAGCAGCCGTTATGGAAACACCATATATTTT.

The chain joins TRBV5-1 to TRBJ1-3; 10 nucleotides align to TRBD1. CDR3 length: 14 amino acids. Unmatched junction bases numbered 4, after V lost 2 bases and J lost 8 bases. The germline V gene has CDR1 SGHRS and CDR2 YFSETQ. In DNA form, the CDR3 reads TGCGCCAGCAGCTTAGGACAGGGGGTGGACACCATATATTTT. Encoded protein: CASSLGQGVDTIYF.

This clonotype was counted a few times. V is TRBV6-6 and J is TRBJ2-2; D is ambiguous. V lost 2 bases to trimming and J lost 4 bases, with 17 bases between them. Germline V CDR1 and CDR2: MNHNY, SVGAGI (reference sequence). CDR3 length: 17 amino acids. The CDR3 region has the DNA TGTGCCAGCAGTTACGTGCCCACCGTTGCGAGCACCGGGGAGCTGTTTTTT. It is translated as CASSYVPTVASTGELFF.

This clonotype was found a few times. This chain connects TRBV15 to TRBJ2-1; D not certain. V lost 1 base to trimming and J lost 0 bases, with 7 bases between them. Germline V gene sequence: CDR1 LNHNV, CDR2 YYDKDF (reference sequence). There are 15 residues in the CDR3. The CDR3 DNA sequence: TGTGCCACCAGCAGAGGCCCGAGCTCCTACAATGAGCAGTTCTTC. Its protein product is CATSRGPSSYNEQFF.

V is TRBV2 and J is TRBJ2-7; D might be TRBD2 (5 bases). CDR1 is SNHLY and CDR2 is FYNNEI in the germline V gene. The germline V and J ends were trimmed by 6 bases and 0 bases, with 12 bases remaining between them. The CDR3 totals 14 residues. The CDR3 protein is CASSNGRDSYEQYF. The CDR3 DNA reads TGTGCCAGCAGCAATGGACGGGACTCCTACGAGCAGTACTTC.

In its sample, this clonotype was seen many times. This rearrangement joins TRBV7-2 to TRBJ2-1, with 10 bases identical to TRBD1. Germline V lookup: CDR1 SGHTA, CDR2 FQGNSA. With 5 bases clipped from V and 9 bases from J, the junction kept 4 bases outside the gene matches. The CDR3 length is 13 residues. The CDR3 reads CASSSRDRGEQFF. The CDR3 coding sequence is TGTGCCAGCAGCAGCCGGGACAGGGGTGAGCAGTTCTTC.

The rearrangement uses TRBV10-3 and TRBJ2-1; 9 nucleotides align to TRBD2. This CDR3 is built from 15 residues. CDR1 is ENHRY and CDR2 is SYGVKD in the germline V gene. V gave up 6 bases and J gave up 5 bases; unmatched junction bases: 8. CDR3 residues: CAIRALAGADNEQFF. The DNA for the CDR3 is TGTGCCATCAGGGCGTTAGCGGGAGCGGACAATGAGCAGTTCTTC.

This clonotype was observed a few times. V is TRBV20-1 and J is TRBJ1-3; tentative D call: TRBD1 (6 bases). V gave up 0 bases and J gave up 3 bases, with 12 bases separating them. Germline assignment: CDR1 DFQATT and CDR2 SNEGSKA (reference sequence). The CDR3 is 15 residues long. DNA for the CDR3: TGCAGTGCTAGAGATCTTGGGGGGCATGGAAACACCATATATTTT. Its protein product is CSARDLGGHGNTIYF.

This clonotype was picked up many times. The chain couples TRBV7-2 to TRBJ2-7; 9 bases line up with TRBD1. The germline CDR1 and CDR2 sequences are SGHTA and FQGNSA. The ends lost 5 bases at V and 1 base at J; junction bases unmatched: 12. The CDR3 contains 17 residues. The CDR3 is CASSTRGAGQGSYEQYF. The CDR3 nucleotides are TGTGCCAGCAGCACGCGTGGGGCGGGACAGGGTTCCTACGAGCAGTACTTC.